Following are 11 T cell receptor beta chains from one sample sequenced in a study of post-analysis software for immune sequencing data. Overall study findings and caveats: There were five TRBV segments more frequent in patients than controls, and TRBV5-6, TRBV5-1 and TRBV20-1 were among them.

The TCR beta cDNA libraries contained unique molecular identifiers. TCRdb reprocessed the PCR reads with MiXCR, giving one entry per CDR3 protein. The sample yields about 620,000 distinct CDR3 sequences, about 44% seen once. Their target antigens are unknown. The sample consisted of blood. These receptors were collected from a girl between 5 and 17 years old with multiple sclerosis.

V and J are TRBV7-9 and TRBJ2-7, with 9 bases fitting TRBD1. The V segment lost 5 bases and the J segment 7 bases; nucleotides outside the gene matches: 6. Germline CDR1 is SEHNR and CDR2 is FQNEAQ (reference sequence). The CDR3 loop spans 13 amino acids. CDR3: CASSLQGAGEQYF. As DNA, the CDR3 is TGTGCCAGCAGCCTACAGGGGGCAGGGGAGCAGTACTTC.

The CDR3 reads CASRPTGGREQFF. Here the CDR3 DNA reads TGTGCCAGCAGACCCACAGGGGGCCGGGAGCAGTTCTTC. J is TRBJ2-1 and V is TRBV12-3 or TRBV12-4, with 9 bases fitting TRBD1. V dropped 6 bases and J dropped 10; count of bases not matched to a gene: 7. The CDR3 totals 13 residues.

This clonotype was counted many times. The chain employs TRBV10-3 and TRBJ2-7; D is unresolved. The CDR3 loop spans 13 amino acids. From germline, CDR1 is ENHRY and CDR2 SYGVKD. Trimming took 7 bases from V and 3 from J, leaving 13 bases between them. In nucleotides, the CDR3 is TGTGCCATCACGGCGGAGTCACTCTACGAGCAGTACTTC. It yields the protein CAITAESLYEQYF.

This clonotype has a single count. The junction shows a germline mismatch at one end, possibly a read error. The DNA for the CDR3 is TGTGTCATCAGTGAGTCCTACCTAGCGGGAGGGGTGGGCTACAATGAGCAGTTCTTC. It encodes CVISESYLAGGVGYNEQFF. The rearrangement uses TRBV10-3 and TRBJ2-1; TRBD2 matches at 12 bases. The CDR3 covers 19 residues. Germline assignment: CDR1 ENHRY and CDR2 SYGVKD.

This clonotype turned up a few times. The chain joins TRBV20-1 to TRBJ2-3, with 8 bases fitting TRBD2. Germline values: CDR1 DFQATT, CDR2 SNEGSKA (reference sequence). This CDR3 has 14 amino acids. With 2 bases clipped from V and 6 bases from J, the junction kept 7 bases outside the gene matches. The CDR3 region is CSARRGGGGDTQYF. The CDR3 nucleotides are TGCAGTGCTAGACGGGGGGGCGGTGGGGATACGCAGTATTTT.

In this sample, this clonotype turned up a few times. This chain links TRBV27 with TRBJ2-1; D gene ambiguous. Trimming shortened V by 2 bases and J by 0 bases, and 8 bases separated the two germline ends. The CDR3 extends over 15 amino acids. Germline V gene sequence: CDR1 MNHEY, CDR2 SMNVEV (reference sequence). DNA of the CDR3: TGTGCCAGCAGTTTAAGCACGAGCTCCTACAATGAGCAGTTCTTC. This translates into CASSLSTSSYNEQFF.

The table lists this clonotype with a few counts. The chain is built from TRBV29-1 and TRBJ2-7, with TRBD2 identical over 14 bases. This CDR3 has 12 residues. Germline values: CDR1 SQVTM, CDR2 ANQGSEA. J gave up 9 bases and V 6 bases, and 4 bases lay outside the gene matches. The CDR3 nucleotides read TGCAGCGTGAGACTAGCGGGAGGGGTGCAGTACTTC. Its translation is CSVRLAGGVQYF.

This clonotype turned up a few times. The chain is built from TRBV7-9 and TRBJ1-1; D not certain. This CDR3 has 13 residues. Germline V gives CDR1 SEHNR, CDR2 FQNEAQ (reference sequence). Trimming removed 5 bases from V and 4 bases from J, with 11 bases in between. CDR3 sequence reads: CASSPRGRTEAFF. DNA of the CDR3: TGTGCCAGCAGCCCTCGGGGTCGCACTGAAGCTTTCTTT.

This clonotype was detected a few times. The rearrangement joins TRBV5-8 to TRBJ1-1, with a weak D call TRBD1 (5 bases). Trimming took 0 bases from V and 4 from J, leaving 16 bases between them. CDR1 and CDR2 (germline): SGHTS, YDEGEE. CDR3 length equals 16 residues. The CDR3 nucleotides are TGTGCCAGCAGCTTGGCCCTAGGAGGGGTATCCACTGAAGCTTTCTTT. Its translation is CASSLALGGVSTEAFF.

This clonotype came up many times. The CDR3 DNA reads TGTGCCAGCAGCCCGGCAGGGGGAAAGGATACGCAGTATTTT. This codes for CASSPAGGKDTQYF. The chain couples TRBV12-3 or TRBV12-4 to TRBJ2-3, with 7 bases matching TRBD1. With V trimmed by 6 bases and J by 6 bases, 9 bases remained unmatched. The CDR3 extends over 14 amino acids.

CDR3: CASGGDMNTEAFF. Written as DNA, the CDR3 is TGTGCCAGTGGAGGGGATATGAACACTGAAGCTTTCTTT. V gene TRBV18 combines with J gene TRBJ1-1, with D possibly matching TRBD1 (5 bases). V was clipped by 9 bases and J by 0 bases, with 11 bases between them. The CDR3 covers 13 residues. CDR1 KGHSH and CDR2 LQKENI come from the germline V gene.